This is a list of T cell receptor beta chains from one sample in a study of siplizumab effects on memory and regulatory T cells. The repertoire was sequenced with immunoSEQ multiplex PCR; TCRdb's copy has only in-frame clones and lacks some. Of over 80,000 clones listed, roughly 86% are singletons. Input material: Tregs sorted from blood. The origin of the receptors is a human donor in good health. The CDR3 runs from the conserved cysteine through the conserved F or W. Each record gives: V gene, clone size, J gene, CDR3 protein. Size values are once, few and many counts, or a class for expanded clones, and some rows have none.

v_call: TRBV6-1; clone_size: NA; j_call: TRBJ1-1; cdr3_aa: CASSARFAEAFF
v_call: TRBV2; clone_size: NA; j_call: TRBJ1-2; cdr3_aa: CASSDVTGRSYTF
v_call: TRBV5-1; clone_size: NA; j_call: TRBJ1-3; cdr3_aa: CASSEGSGNTIYF
v_call: TRBV10-1; clone_size: NA; j_call: TRBJ2-7; cdr3_aa: CASSARGPSYEQYF
v_call: TRBV29-1; clone_size: NA; j_call: TRBJ1-1; cdr3_aa: CSVSGLLNTEAFF
v_call: TRBV25-1; clone_size: few; j_call: TRBJ1-1; cdr3_aa: CASRATGVYRGAFF
v_call: TRBV4-1; clone_size: once; j_call: TRBJ1-5; cdr3_aa: CASSRGFPFNQPQHF
v_call: TRBV27; clone_size: NA; j_call: TRBJ2-3; cdr3_aa: CASRSSGGSGTDTQYF
v_call: TRBV6-5; clone_size: NA; j_call: TRBJ1-6; cdr3_aa: CASSSRTAANSPLHF
v_call: TRBV28; clone_size: NA; j_call: TRBJ1-2; cdr3_aa: CASSFTSGYTF
v_call: TRBV6-1; clone_size: NA; j_call: TRBJ1-1; cdr3_aa: CASSEDWHRVNTEAFF